This TCR beta chain derives from a study of regulatory T cells in long-lasting Graves disease. Study-level findings and limits: TRBV28, TRBJ1-2 and TRBJ2-5 emerged as the favored segments in persistent disease.

As regards this clonotype: Its antigen is currently unknown.

Trimming shortened V by 4 bases and J by 3 bases, and 13 bases separated the two germline ends. The germline V gene has CDR1 DFQATT and CDR2 SNEGSKA (reference sequence). The CDR3 length is 14 residues. The time point: newly diagnosed GD, antithyroid drugs for less than 3 months. With RNA extracted from PBMCs as input, the TCR library was made. iRepertoire HTBI primers and Arm-PCR of CDR3 regions built TCR beta libraries. TCRdb recomputed calls from the multiplex PCR reads with MiXCR, one row per CDR3 protein. This sample has roughly 520,000 distinct CDR3 sequences, with more than 10% found just once. These data also featured in a second study, about T cells in Graves' hyperthyroidism and ophthalmopathy. That work adds: Graves' hyperthyroidism was deemed stable absent ophthalmopathy progression within 18 months. Investigators excluded patients with uncontrolled infection, other autoimmune disease, pregnancy or lactation. The HTBI primer set served for first-round RT-PCR of the TCR CDR3.

This material consisted of peripheral blood mononuclear cells (PBMCs), taken at new diagnosis, from a patient treated with antithyroid drugs. The source is a woman aged 25 to 45 with Graves disease. The V call is TRBV20-1, the J call TRBJ1-5; possible D gene TRBD1, 6 bases. The CDR3 spells CSAKRQGYNQPQHF. In DNA form, the CDR3 reads TGCAGTGCTAAGAGGCAGGGGTACAATCAGCCCCAGCATTTT.